This T cell receptor beta chain appears in the sequencing data of a study of response to subunit inactivated influenza vaccine. From the RT-PCR reads, TCRdb called clonotypes with MiXCR, one entry per CDR3 protein. The repertoire holds roughly 620,000 distinct CDR3 sequences, with approximately 10% as singletons. A further study also used this sample, focusing on T cells expressing NK-cell markers. Turning to that study: Synthesis of TCR beta cDNA relied on 5'RACE template switching carrying UMIs. From sorted CD3+CD56+NKG2C+, CD3+CD56+NKG2C- and CD3+CD56-NKG2C+ T cells came the TCR beta repertoires. Top CD8+ clonotypes included the dominant CD3+CD56+NKG2C+ clonotypes in roughly six donors. In several donors, dominant clonotypes made up about 28.3-65% of CD3+CD56-NKG2C+ cells. Expanded NKG2C+ T cell clones were not confirmed as HCMV-specific.

The sequence was collected from a man aged 50 to 60 who received an inactivated influenza vaccine. Sequenced material: PBMCs from blood, taken on the day of vaccination.

The CDR3 loop reads CAISDGRGRTGELFF. The CDR3 DNA sequence: TGTGCCATCAGTGACGGCAGGGGTCGAACCGGGGAGCTGTTTTTT. The genes are TRBV10-3 and TRBJ2-2; TRBD1 is a possible D gene (6 bases). Germline V gene sequence: CDR1 ENHRY, CDR2 SYGVKD. V shed 3 bases and J shed 5 bases, with 13 bases lying between them. The length of the CDR3 is 15 residues.